This TCR beta chain was identified during a study of T cell responses to AZD1222 COVID-19 vaccine. Germline CDR1 is ENHRY and CDR2 is SYGVKD. V lost 6 bases and J lost 1; bases outside the gene matches: 1. The CDR3 has 14 amino acids. Using immunoSEQ multiplex PCR, the repertoire was profiled, and TCRdb retains in-frame clones only, with some absent. The sample contains more than 80,000 clones, roughly 88% of which appear only once. Worth noting for this clone: Its antigen is unknown.

Study-wide findings and caveats: Vaccination with two AZD1222 doses was followed by a rise in Spike-specific TCR breadth and depth. White British donors predominated, females outnumbered males, and clonal diversity was possibly underestimated. The repertoires were collected only after the peak T cell response.

The sequenced sample was peripheral blood, obtained on day 0 of AZD1222 vaccination. This chain joins TRBV10-3 and TRBJ1-5, with 9 bases identical to TRBD1. The TCR was taken from an adult in good health. CDR3 in amino acids: CAIRGTGSNQPQHF. The CDR3 bases are TGTGCCATCAGAGGGACAGGGAGCAATCAGCCCCAGCATTTT.